This TCR beta chain was observed in a study of blood T cell repertoires in COVID-19. Study at large: Material from acute and convalescent COVID-19 was sourced from the United States, Italy and Spain.

The CDR3 has 15 amino acids. V was trimmed by 0 bases and J by 3 bases, leaving 10 bases between them. The germline CDR1 and CDR2 sequences are SGHKS and YYEKEE (reference sequence). Per the original data handling: Amplified reference gene primers provided the basis for estimating nucleated cell counts. The protocol was immunoSEQ multiplex PCR, while the TCRdb copy is restricted to in-frame clones and leaves out a portion. V and J calls and clone size are those listed in that table; D and trimming were worked out from the DNA. The sample lists about 93,000 clones; around four fifths were seen once. The sequenced sample was peripheral blood. The receptor comes from a human donor in a cohort sampled during active COVID-19. The chain links TRBV5-5 to TRBJ2-1, with D maybe TRBD2 (6 bases). The CDR3 is CASSLAHGGYNEQFF. CDR3 coding DNA: TGTGCCAGCAGCTTGGCCCACGGGGGCTACAATGAGCAGTTCTTC.